One sample yielded the 8 T cell receptor beta chains listed below, sequenced in a study of control samples from healthy donors and cancer patients. TCRdb's table, derived via immunoSEQ multiplex PCR, lists solely in-frame clones and lacks some. Found here are more than 30,000 clones, 94% of them singletons; the top ten hold under 8%. Sequenced: blood. These receptors were collected from a man aged 55-75 years in good health.

The chain recombines TRBV18 with TRBJ2-5; the D call may be TRBD1 or TRBD2 (5 bases each). Trimming shortened V by 1 base and J by 4 bases, and 10 bases separated the two germline ends. Germline CDR1 KGHSH, CDR2 LQKENI. CDR3 length: 14 residues. The DNA for the CDR3 is TGTGCCAGCTCACCACTCCAGGGAGCAGAGACCCAGTACTTC. Translating it yields CASSPLQGAETQYF.

The V call is TRBV19, the J call TRBJ1-3; D might be TRBD1 (5 bases). The CDR3 consists of 15 residues. Looked up from germline, CDR1 is LNHDA and CDR2 is SQIVND (reference sequence). V lost 6 bases to trimming and J lost 0 bases, with 12 bases between them. This CDR3 is CASRPRGSSGNTIYF. CDR3 bases: TGTGCCAGTAGACCCCGGGGGAGCTCTGGAAACACCATATATTTT.

The chain is built from TRBV2 and TRBJ1-1; no reliable D call. V was clipped by 4 bases and J by 5 bases, with 5 bases between them. The CDR3 is 11 amino acids. Germline V lookup: CDR1 SNHLY, CDR2 FYNNEI. The DNA for the CDR3 is TGTGCCAGCAGTGGCGGAACTGAAGCTTTCTTT. Protein sequence: CASSGGTEAFF.

This clone appeared once. The genes are TRBV6-5 and TRBJ1-1; possible D gene TRBD1, 6 bases. V lost 8 bases to trimming and J lost 4 bases, with 17 bases between them. Germline loops: CDR1 MNHEY, CDR2 SVGAGI. This CDR3 comprises 14 residues. For the CDR3, the DNA is TGTGCCAGCTCCAGAAAGACAGGTGGCACTGAAGCTTTCTTT. Its translation: CASSRKTGGTEAFF.

The rearrangement links TRBV29-1 to TRBJ1-1; the D gene is possibly TRBD1 (5 bases). V lost 2 bases, J lost 4 bases, and 14 bases lay in between. Germline V gene sequence: CDR1 SQVTM, CDR2 ANQGSEA. The CDR3 spans 14 residues. CDR3 nucleotide sequence: TGCAGCGTTGAAATTTTCGGCAGGGCCACTGAAGCTTTCTTT. It is translated as CSVEIFGRATEAFF.

The chain couples TRBV7-2 to TRBJ2-1, with TRBD2 matching over 8 bases. This CDR3 contains 15 residues. V lost 4 bases and J lost 4; bases outside the gene matches: 6. Germline V gene lookup returns CDR1 SGHTA and CDR2 FQGNSA. In nucleotides, the CDR3 is TGTGCCAGCAGCTCCCAAGCGGGGGAGTACAATGAGCAGTTCTTC. Amino acid sequence: CASSSQAGEYNEQFF.

The V gene is TRBV9, the J gene TRBJ2-2; D might be TRBD2 (5 bases). CDR3 length: 16 amino acids. Trimming shortened V by 0 bases and J by 6 bases, and 15 bases separated the two germline ends. The germline CDR1 and CDR2 sequences are SGDLS and YYNGEE. The CDR3 is CASSVAGGVGAGELFF. The CDR3, as DNA: TGTGCCAGCAGCGTAGCCGGCGGAGTCGGGGCCGGGGAGCTGTTTTTT.

The chain carries TRBV6-2 or TRBV6-3 and TRBJ2-7; 7 bases align to TRBD2. The germline CDR1 and CDR2 sequences are MNHEY and SVGEGT. The V segment lost 1 base and the J segment 7 bases; nucleotides outside the gene matches: 10. The CDR3 length is 15 residues. The CDR3 bases are TGTGCCAGCAGTTACTTCCCGCTAGCAGCGGGGGAGCAGTACTTC. It translates to CASSYFPLAAGEQYF.